This TCR beta chain was captured in a study of blood T cell repertoires in COVID-19. The overall study: COVID-19 samples, acute and convalescent, were from the United States, Italy and Spain. PBMCs, B-cell-depleted T cells, or T cells were the source of the cDNA or gDNA that made up the material.

Germline V gene data show CDR1 as MDHEN and CDR2 as SYDVKM. V shed 7 bases and J shed 1 base, with 10 bases lying between them. The CDR3 runs 14 residues. Participants had their cohort set by participant-reported clinical history. Profiled with immunoSEQ multiplex PCR; TCRdb holds only in-frame clones, not every one. The sample contains roughly 180,000 clones, roughly four fifths of which appear only once. Sequencing was carried out using PBMCs or T cells enriched from blood (not recorded which). The J gene is TRBJ2-2, the V gene TRBV28; tentative D call: TRBD1 (6 bases). This TCR derives from a middle-aged man who had recovered from COVID-19. DNA for the CDR3: TGTGCCAGCAAGGAGACAGGGAACACCGGGGAGCTGTTTTTT. The encoded protein is CASKETGNTGELFF.